This T cell receptor beta chain was found in a study of beta chain features in type 1 diabetes. Whole-study context: The patients were much like the healthy donors in age, gender and cell yields.

Germline V gives CDR1 MNHEY, CDR2 SMNVEV (reference sequence). This CDR3 is built from 13 residues. V lost 10 bases and J 7 bases, leaving 17 bases between the germline ends. TCRB transcripts that were expressed got sequenced, as all of the isolated RNA had been reverse transcribed. Only in-frame clones appear in the TCRdb table, and some are missing; sequencing was by immunoSEQ multiplex PCR. Here the sample spans more than 300,000 clones, less than 10% being singletons. The sequencing input was central memory CD4+ T cells from blood. The TCR was taken from a woman younger than 30 in good health. The rearrangement joins TRBV27 to TRBJ2-1; D gene unclear. The CDR3 DNA is TGTGCCACCCGACGATTAGGGCTAAATGAGCAGTTCTTC. Amino acid sequence: CATRRLGLNEQFF.